The 32 T cell receptor beta chains reported below all come from one sample, sequenced in a study of blood T cells in healthy people across ages. The authors ran a second PCR of roughly 7 to 11 cycles using a sample-barcoded 5' primer and a J-beta primer mix. TCRdb called the 5' RACE reads again in MiXCR, with one record for every CDR3 protein. The sample lists about 830,000 distinct CDR3 sequences, 58% occurring once. Sequences were obtained from blood. The receptors shown here come from a man younger than 40 in good health.

The chain uses TRBV6-2 or TRBV6-3 and TRBJ2-5; 8 bases fit TRBD2. The junction had 10 bases not matched to a gene; V was cut back by 9 bases and J by 4 bases. Germline loops: CDR1 MNHEY, CDR2 SVGEGT. This CDR3 has 14 residues. The CDR3 DNA reads as TGTGCCAGTGCGGGGGGCCCAGGTGTAGAGACCCAGTACTTC. Translating it yields CASAGGPGVETQYF.

This clonotype occurred once. V is TRBV21-1 and J is TRBJ2-5; the DNA was not compared with TRBD1, the D call given in the table. TRBV21-1 is a listed pseudogene. The CDR3 is 15 residues long. For the CDR3, the DNA is TGTGCCAGCAGCACCGTGACAGGGTCCCAAGAGACCCAGTACTTC. Its protein product is CASSTVTGSQETQYF.

The genes are TRBV7-2 and TRBJ2-1, with 7 bases aligning to TRBD2. This CDR3 has 15 amino acids. From germline, CDR1 is SGHTA and CDR2 FQGNSA. Losses at the gene ends were 1 base for V and 5 bases for J; bases not matched to a gene: 5. DNA for the CDR3: TGTGCCAGCAGCTTAGTGCCTAGCGGCCACAATGAGCAGTTCTTC. Translated, it gives CASSLVPSGHNEQFF.

This clonotype was detected only a few times. The rearrangement links TRBV11-2 to TRBJ1-2; maybe TRBD1 (6 bases). The CDR3 is 13 amino acids. From germline, CDR1 is SGHAT and CDR2 FQNNGV. With 4 bases removed from V and 7 bases from J, the gap between germline ends came to 13 bases. Here the CDR3 reads CASSSGVWGGYTF. For the CDR3, the DNA is TGTGCCAGCAGCTCAGGGGTTTGGGGTGGCTACACCTTC.

The chain couples TRBV5-1 to TRBJ2-7; 7 bases align to TRBD1. The CDR3 spans 15 residues. CDR1 and CDR2 (germline): SGHRS, YFSETQ. The junction had 8 bases not matched to a gene; V was cut back by 3 bases and J by 2 bases. The CDR3 DNA is TGCGCCAGCAGCTATGGACAGGATCTAACCTACGAGCAGTACTTC. Protein product: CASSYGQDLTYEQYF.

This chain links TRBV5-6 with TRBJ2-1; possibly TRBD1 or TRBD2 for D (5 bases each). This CDR3 is 17 amino acids long. The V gene lost 1 base and the J gene lost 0 bases, with 14 bases spanning the gap. Germline values: CDR1 SGHDT, CDR2 YYEEEE. CDR3 DNA sequence: TGTGCCAGCAGCTTGCTCCCCGGGGCCAGCTCCTACAATGAGCAGTTCTTC. It encodes CASSLLPGASSYNEQFF. Full variable domain (rest looked up from reference TRBV5-6 and TRBJ2-1): DAGVTQSPTHLIKTRGQQVTLRCSPKSGHDTVSWYQQALGQGPQFIFQYYEEEERQRGNFPDRFSGHQFPNYSSELNVNALLLGDSALYLCASSLLPGASSYNEQFFGPGTRLTVL.

The gene calls are TRBV27 and TRBJ2-1; 9 nucleotides match TRBD2. The CDR3 is 14 amino acids. Trimming took 6 bases from V and 7 from J; bases not matched to a gene: 7. CDR1 is MNHEY and CDR2 is SMNVEV in the germline V gene (reference sequence). CDR3 sequence (DNA): TGTGCCAGCAGATTGGCGGGAGGGCTAAATGAGCAGTTCTTC. It encodes CASRLAGGLNEQFF.

DNA for the CDR3: TGTGCCAGCAGCTTGGGGCAGCACCGGTCTGGGGCCAACGTCCTGACTTTC. Its translation: CASSLGQHRSGANVLTF. This chain joins TRBV13 and TRBJ2-6, with D perhaps TRBD1 (5 bases). The CDR3 sequence is 17 residues long. V lost 3 bases and J 1 base, leaving 13 bases between the germline ends. Germline lookup yields CDR1 PRHDT and CDR2 FYEKMQ (reference sequence).

This clonotype came up a few times. The chain combines TRBV7-2 with TRBJ2-7; 7 nucleotides agree with TRBD1. Germline CDR1 reads SGHTA; CDR2 reads FQGNSA. Germline trimming cut 5 bases from V and 1 base from J; bases unmatched to any gene: 8. This CDR3 is built from 15 residues. The CDR3 region is CASSLTGRDSYEQYF. CDR3 DNA: TGTGCCAGCAGCCTGACAGGGAGAGATTCCTACGAGCAGTACTTC.

This clonotype was detected only a few times. The V and J genes are TRBV28 and TRBJ2-7, with TRBD1 identical over 8 bases. The DNA end is more similar to TRBJ2-5, so the J call may be wrong. This CDR3 comprises 13 residues. The germline CDR1 and CDR2 sequences are MDHEN and SYDVKM. The chain's CDR3 is CATSDRGGETQYF. The CDR3 nucleotides read TGTGCCACCTCAGACAGGGGTGGGGAGACCCAGTACTTC.

The CDR3 loop reads CSAVRGTNTEAFF. The CDR3 bases are TGCAGTGCTGTCAGAGGGACGAACACTGAAGCTTTCTTT. This chain joins TRBV20-1 and TRBJ1-1; perhaps TRBD1 as D (5 bases). Trimming took off 5 bases at V and 1 base at J, with 11 bases between the two ends. Germline CDR1 DFQATT, CDR2 SNEGSKA (reference sequence). CDR3 length: 13 residues.

The J gene is TRBJ1-2, the V gene TRBV12-5, with 8 bases identical to TRBD1. The CDR3 contains 17 residues. V shed 5 bases and J 4 bases; nucleotides not matched to a gene: 15. Germline CDR1 LGHNT, CDR2 FRNRAP. DNA of the CDR3: TGTGCTAGTGGTACCCTGACAGGGGAATTCACATTCTATGGCTACACCTTC. Its protein product is CASGTLTGEFTFYGYTF.

This chain joins TRBV2 and TRBJ2-7, with 7 bases lining up with TRBD1. Trimming took 6 bases from V and 2 from J; bases not matched to a gene: 4. Germline-derived CDR1 and CDR2 are SNHLY and FYNNEI. The CDR3 is 13 amino acids. In nucleotides, the CDR3 is TGTGCCAGCAGATACAGGGGCACCTACGAGCAGTACTTC. Translating it yields CASRYRGTYEQYF.

The chain uses TRBV12-3 or TRBV12-4 and TRBJ2-5; D is undetermined. This CDR3 region has 14 residues. Deletions cut 3 bases from V and 4 bases from J, with 12 bases between. CDR3 residues: CASSFSASGETQYF. The CDR3 coding sequence is TGTGCCAGCAGTTTCTCCGCATCTGGAGAGACCCAGTACTTC.

This clonotype was detected a few times. The rearrangement uses TRBV6-6 and TRBJ2-1, with D perhaps TRBD2 (5 bases). V was pared by 8 bases and J by 5 bases, with 13 bases between. From germline, CDR1 is MNHNY and CDR2 SVGAGI (reference sequence). CDR3 length: 13 amino acids. In nucleotides, the CDR3 is TGTGCCAGCGGACCCGAGAGGGACAATGAGCAGTTCTTC. Amino acids: CASGPERDNEQFF.

The chain recombines TRBV28 with TRBJ1-4; tentative D call: TRBD1 (6 bases). The CDR3 extends over 12 amino acids. V gave up 7 bases and J gave up 8 bases, with 11 bases separating them. Germline CDR1 and CDR2: MDHEN and SYDVKM. The CDR3 loop reads CASKQGGEKLFF. The DNA of the CDR3 is TGTGCCAGCAAACAGGGAGGAGAAAAACTGTTTTTT.

V is TRBV5-1 and J is TRBJ1-5; D ambiguous. CDR1 and CDR2 from the germline V gene are SGHRS and YFSETQ. V was trimmed by 0 bases and J by 0 bases, leaving 7 bases between them. The CDR3 loop spans 15 amino acids. The CDR3 nucleotides read TGCGCCAGCAGCTTGGTTGGGGATAGCAATCAGCCCCAGCATTTT. Translating gives CASSLVGDSNQPQHF.

The chain links TRBV7-2 to TRBJ2-7, with D hard to call. The CDR3 loop spans 15 amino acids. The germline V and J ends were trimmed by 0 bases and 1 base, with 10 bases remaining between them. CDR1 and CDR2 (germline): SGHTA, FQGNSA. The CDR3 coding sequence is TGTGCCAGCAGCTTAGCGGTGGGGAAGTCCTACGAGCAGTACTTC. It specifies CASSLAVGKSYEQYF.

The DNA for the CDR3 is TGTGCCTTTTTGGACCTAGCCAAGAGGGAGACCCAGTACTTC. This codes for CAFLDLAKRETQYF. The rearrangement links TRBV30 to TRBJ2-5; D is perhaps TRBD2 (5 bases). V was clipped by 7 bases and J by 5 bases, with 20 bases between them. The CDR3 loop spans 14 amino acids. CDR1 and CDR2 from the germline V gene are GTSNPN and SVGIG (reference sequence).

V is TRBV29-1 and J is TRBJ1-1, with 11 nucleotides matching TRBD1. Germline CDR1 reads SQVTM; CDR2 reads ANQGSEA. Trimming removed 3 bases from V and 6 bases from J; junction bases left unmatched: 3. This CDR3 comprises 13 residues. CDR3: CSVEEDRGPEAFF. The CDR3 coding sequence is TGCAGCGTTGAGGAGGACAGGGGGCCTGAAGCTTTCTTT.

J is TRBJ2-1 and V is TRBV29-1; D gene uncertain. Germline V CDR1 and CDR2: SQVTM, ANQGSEA. This CDR3 is built from 10 residues. V was cut by 7 bases and J by 4 bases, with 5 bases left in between. Here the CDR3 DNA reads TGCAGCGGCCTTTACAATGAGCAGTTCTTC. This gives the protein CSGLYNEQFF.

V gene TRBV30 combines with J gene TRBJ2-1, with a tentative D call TRBD2 (6 bases). Per the germline V gene, CDR1 is GTSNPN and CDR2 is SVGIG (reference sequence). The CDR3 has 11 amino acids. V was shortened by 1 base and J by 8 bases, with 6 bases between the two germline ends. CDR3 loop: CAWSGGDEQFF. The CDR3 bases are TGTGCCTGGAGTGGGGGGGATGAGCAGTTCTTC.

This chain joins TRBV12-3 or TRBV12-4 and TRBJ2-1; TRBD2 matches 8 bases. J was trimmed by 7 bases and V by 8 bases; bases with no gene match: 7. The CDR3 sequence is 13 residues long. The CDR3 here is CASGGLEDNEQFF. CDR3 nucleotide sequence: TGTGCCAGCGGGGGACTAGAGGATAATGAGCAGTTCTTC.

This clonotype turned up a few times. The chain couples TRBV7-9 to TRBJ2-5, with TRBD2 identical over 9 bases. V lost 2 bases to trimming and J lost 5 bases; unmatched junction nucleotides: 3. The CDR3 sequence is 14 residues long. Per germline, CDR1 SEHNR and CDR2 FQNEAQ (reference sequence). The CDR3 is CASSLPSGVETQYF. The DNA of the CDR3 is TGTGCCAGCAGCTTACCTAGCGGGGTTGAGACCCAGTACTTC.

This clonotype appeared a few times. The V call is TRBV20-1, the J call TRBJ2-7; D gene uncertain. Germline-derived CDR1 and CDR2 are DFQATT and SNEGSKA (reference sequence). Between the trimmed V and J ends, which lost 0 bases and 1 base, there was a span of 10 bases. The CDR3 sequence is 14 residues long. CDR3 nucleotide sequence: TGCAGTGCTAGAGATCTCCCCTTGTCCTACGAGCAGTACTTC. The encoded protein is CSARDLPLSYEQYF.

CDR3 bases: TGTGCCATCAGATTGGACGACACTCAAGAGACCCAGTACTTC. Its translation is CAIRLDDTQETQYF. J is TRBJ2-5 and V is TRBV10-3; no clear D gene. Trimming took off 6 bases at V and 2 bases at J, with 13 bases between the two ends. The CDR3 totals 14 residues. Germline V gives CDR1 ENHRY, CDR2 SYGVKD.

The CDR3 sequence is CASSRTAHLPNYGYTF. For the CDR3, the DNA is TGCGCCAGCAGCCGGACAGCTCACTTACCCAACTATGGCTACACCTTC. The rearrangement links TRBV5-1 to TRBJ1-2, with D possibly TRBD1 on 6 matching bases. Trimming pared 4 bases from V and 2 bases from J, leaving 18 bases between. CDR3 length: 16 amino acids. Germline CDR1 is SGHRS and CDR2 is YFSETQ.

In its sample, this clonotype was seen a few times. The chain has TRBV18 and TRBJ2-7, with 7 bases that match TRBD1. Germline CDR1 reads KGHSH; CDR2 reads LQKENI. This CDR3 has 14 amino acids. J gave up 0 bases and V 6 bases, and 5 bases lay outside the gene matches. The CDR3 nucleotides are TGTGCCAGCTCCCGGGACAGCCTCTCCTACGAGCAGTACTTC. Its protein product is CASSRDSLSYEQYF. The variable domain in full, completed from reference TRBV18 and TRBJ2-7, reads NAGVMQNPRHLVRRRGQEARLRCSPMKGHSHVYWYRQLPEEGLKFMVYLQKENIIDESGMPKERFSAEFPKEGPSILRIQQVVRGDSAAYFCASSRDSLSYEQYFGPGTRLTVT.

The chain combines TRBV6-2 or TRBV6-3 with TRBJ2-3; TRBD2 matches at 8 bases. V lost 7 bases to trimming and J lost 0 bases; unmatched junction nucleotides: 6. Germline CDR1 reads MNHEY; CDR2 reads SVGEGT. The CDR3 sequence is 15 residues long. The CDR3 sequence: CASNPAGVSTDTQYF. CDR3 DNA: TGTGCCAGCAACCCAGCGGGGGTAAGCACAGATACGCAGTATTTT.

CDR3 protein: CASSFQTSGAYNEQFF. The CDR3 nucleotides read TGCGCCAGCAGCTTTCAGACTAGCGGGGCCTACAATGAGCAGTTCTTC. This rearrangement joins TRBV5-1 to TRBJ2-1; 11 bases are shared with TRBD2. CDR1 and CDR2 from the germline V gene are SGHRS and YFSETQ. The V segment lost 2 bases and the J segment 2 bases; nucleotides outside the gene matches: 3. CDR3 length: 16 residues.

The V call is TRBV5-1, the J call TRBJ1-2; D unresolved. Germline CDR1 reads SGHRS; CDR2 reads YFSETQ. Trimming pared 2 bases from V and 10 bases from J, leaving 9 bases between. The CDR3 is 11 amino acids. CDR3: CASSFLRVYTF. The CDR3 DNA reads as TGCGCCAGCAGCTTTCTTCGCGTCTACACCTTC.

The chain employs TRBV13 and TRBJ2-7, with D maybe TRBD2 (6 bases). The CDR3 extends over 16 amino acids. V was clipped by 1 base and J by 1 base, with 14 bases between them. Looked up from germline, CDR1 is PRHDT and CDR2 is FYEKMQ (reference sequence). CDR3 nucleotide sequence: TGTGCCAGCAGCTTAGAGACTAGGTCCGGGTCCTACGAGCAGTACTTC. Residues: CASSLETRSGSYEQYF.